The 18 T cell receptor beta chains reported below all come from one sample, sequenced in a study of T-cell memory formation after mild COVID-19. TCRdb ran MiXCR on the 5' RACE reads and lists one entry per CDR3 protein. The sample records approximately 35,000 distinct CDR3 sequences, approximately 21% being singletons. Material: PBMCs or a T cell subset sorted from them (not recorded which). All receptors derive from an adult who had mild COVID-19 (a few samples of this study predate the infection). Cell type and time point are not known.

The V gene is TRBV10-3, the J gene TRBJ1-2; the D gene is possibly TRBD1 (5 bases). Trimming took 4 bases from V and 7 from J, leaving 22 bases between them. The germline V gene has CDR1 ENHRY and CDR2 SYGVKD. The CDR3 covers 16 residues. The CDR3 protein is CAISGIMGAMQGGYTF. The CDR3 region has the DNA TGTGCCATCAGTGGGATCATGGGTGCAATGCAGGGTGGCTACACCTTC.

In the case of this clonotype: A read error may explain this, as a much larger clone is one base away. This chain links TRBV4-1 with TRBJ1-2; D remains ambiguous. V was clipped by 0 bases and J by 6 bases, with 20 bases between them. CDR1 and CDR2 (germline): MGHRA, YSYEKL. The CDR3 has 17 amino acids. DNA of the CDR3: TGCGCCAGCAGCCAAGATACCGGAGTTTCCGTCGGCCATGGCTACACCTTC. Protein product: CASSQDTGVSVGHGYTF.

This clonotype was detected many times. The rearrangement joins TRBV7-9 to TRBJ2-5, with D unresolved. The CDR3 covers 14 residues. The V end lost 6 bases, the J end lost 1 base, and 12 bases lay between the germline ends. Germline loops: CDR1 SEHNR, CDR2 FQNEAQ (reference sequence). DNA of the CDR3: TGTGCCAGCAGGTTGTCGGCTTCCCAAGAGACCCAGTACTTC. Translating gives CASRLSASQETQYF.

CDR3 sequence reads: CAWSVGTPNTGELFF. The CDR3 nucleotides read TGTGCCTGGAGTGTAGGGACGCCGAACACCGGGGAGCTGTTTTTT. The chain has TRBV30 and TRBJ2-2; perhaps D is TRBD1 or TRBD2 (5 bases each). The germline V gene has CDR1 GTSNPN and CDR2 SVGIG (reference sequence). This CDR3 is built from 15 residues. The ends were cut back, 0 bases at V and 0 bases at J, with 8 bases in the middle.

This clonotype was observed a few times. This chain connects TRBV19 to TRBJ1-2, with 8 bases lining up with TRBD1. Germline V CDR1 and CDR2: LNHDA, SQIVND (reference sequence). The V gene end was trimmed by 11 bases and the J gene end by 6 bases; junction bases not matched to a gene: 8. This CDR3 is built from 12 residues. The chain's CDR3 is CAGRQGPDGYTF. CDR3 coding DNA: TGTGCCGGACGACAGGGGCCCGATGGCTACACCTTC.

The chain is built from TRBV20-1 and TRBJ1-5; no reliable D call. The CDR3 loop spans 14 amino acids. Germline V lookup: CDR1 DFQATT, CDR2 SNEGSKA (reference sequence). V lost 0 bases, J lost 5 bases, and 11 bases lay in between. CDR3 bases: TGCAGTGCTAGAGATCCGAGGGAGGATCAGCCCCAGCATTTT. Amino acids: CSARDPREDQPQHF.

The J gene is TRBJ1-1, the V gene TRBV6-1; D is perhaps TRBD1 (6 bases). There are 13 residues in the CDR3. Between the trimmed V and J ends, which lost 7 bases and 1 base, there was a span of 10 bases. Per germline, CDR1 MNHNS and CDR2 SASEGT. CDR3 nucleotide sequence: TGTGCCAGCACGTGGACAGAGAACACTGAAGCTTTCTTT. This encodes CASTWTENTEAFF.

This clonotype has a count of ten or more. This rearrangement joins TRBV5-6 to TRBJ2-1; D gene ambiguous. The CDR3 spans 15 residues. Germline V gene data show CDR1 as SGHDT and CDR2 as YYEEEE. V dropped 3 bases and J dropped 5 bases, with 15 bases sitting between them. In DNA, the CDR3 is TGTGCCAGCAGCTCCTCAATTAGCCGGGACAATGAGCAGTTCTTC. Protein product: CASSSSISRDNEQFF.

This clonotype was seen many times. This chain uses TRBV24-1 with TRBJ1-2, with TRBD1 matching over 7 bases. The CDR3 has 16 amino acids. CDR1 KGHDR and CDR2 SFDVKD come from the germline V gene. V dropped 3 bases and J dropped 3; count of bases not matched to a gene: 9. This chain's CDR3 is CATSDHGTASYYGYTF. The CDR3 region has the DNA TGTGCCACCAGTGATCACGGGACAGCCTCCTACTATGGCTACACCTTC.

The V call is TRBV7-9, the J call TRBJ2-7; no reliable D call. Trimming took 1 base from V and 3 from J, leaving 10 bases between them. Germline V gives CDR1 SEHNR, CDR2 FQNEAQ (reference sequence). The CDR3 length is 14 residues. Here the CDR3 reads CASSLVGQYYEQYF. Here the CDR3 DNA reads TGTGCCAGCAGCTTAGTGGGCCAGTACTACGAGCAGTACTTC.

This clonotype was recorded a few times. V is TRBV7-9 and J is TRBJ1-1; 7 bases match TRBD1. This CDR3 region has 17 residues. V shed 3 bases, J shed 3 bases, and the junction held 13 bases outside the gene matches. Per the germline V gene, CDR1 is SEHNR and CDR2 is FQNEAQ (reference sequence). This chain's CDR3 is CASSFGQGVGYDTEAFF. The DNA for the CDR3 is TGTGCCAGCAGCTTTGGGCAGGGGGTAGGATATGACACTGAAGCTTTCTTT.

This clonotype was seen many times. CDR3 nucleotide sequence: TGTGCCAGCAGCCCCCGGGGGGGTAACACAGATACGCAGTATTTT. It translates to CASSPRGGNTDTQYF. V gene TRBV3-1 combines with J gene TRBJ2-3; 8 bases are a match to TRBD2. The junction had 5 bases not matched to a gene; V was cut back by 4 bases and J by 2 bases. The CDR3 extends over 15 amino acids. Per germline, CDR1 LGHDT and CDR2 YNNKEL (reference sequence).

Relative to its sample, this clonotype is medium-sized. The V and J genes are TRBV5-1 and TRBJ2-7, with D perhaps TRBD1 (6 bases). The V end lost 0 bases, the J end lost 0 bases, and 10 bases lay between the germline ends. The CDR3 is made up of 15 amino acids. Per germline, CDR1 SGHRS and CDR2 YFSETQ. The DNA of the CDR3 is TGCGCCAGCAGCTTGGTGCCAGGGGTCTCCTACGAGCAGTACTTC. Amino acids: CASSLVPGVSYEQYF.

This clonotype was seen many times. The chain uses TRBV5-1 and TRBJ2-5, with 8 bases lining up with TRBD1. CDR3 length: 17 amino acids. Unmatched junction bases numbered 14, after V lost 4 bases and J lost 3 bases. Germline V gene data show CDR1 as SGHRS and CDR2 as YFSETQ. For the CDR3, the DNA is TGCGCCAGCAGCATAAAAGGACTCGGACAGGGAAAAGAGACCCAGTACTTC. Amino acids: CASSIKGLGQGKETQYF.

This clonotype is medium-sized within its sample. The chain has TRBV4-3 and TRBJ2-2; 8 bases line up with TRBD2. Unmatched junction bases numbered 7, after V lost 3 bases and J lost 7 bases. This CDR3 has 15 residues. Germline V gene lookup returns CDR1 LGHNA and CDR2 YSLEER. The CDR3 sequence: CASSQGLDRGGELFF. The CDR3 coding sequence is TGCGCCAGCAGCCAGGGACTAGATCGGGGCGGGGAGCTGTTTTTT.

This clonotype is labeled medium-sized (0.01 to 0.1%). The chain uses TRBV7-9 and TRBJ2-1; D uncertain. The CDR3 spans 14 residues. Germline V lookup: CDR1 SEHNR, CDR2 FQNEAQ (reference sequence). V was cut by 5 bases and J by 8 bases, with 16 bases left in between. CDR3 sequence reads: CASSRPTDLDEQFF. The DNA for the CDR3 is TGTGCCAGCAGCCGCCCCACCGACCTGGATGAGCAGTTCTTC. Supplemented by reference TRBV7-9 and TRBJ2-1, the full variable domain reads DTGVSQNPRHKITKRGQNVTFRCDPISEHNRLYWYRQTLGQGPEFLTYFQNEAQLEKSRLLSDRFSAERPKGSFSTLEIQRTEQGDSAMYLCASSRPTDLDEQFFGPGTRLTVL.

This clonotype was observed at least ten times. The rearrangement links TRBV4-1 to TRBJ2-5; 8 bases agree with TRBD2. CDR1 is MGHRA and CDR2 is YSYEKL in the germline V gene. J was trimmed by 0 bases and V by 1 base; bases with no gene match: 4. The CDR3 contains 16 residues. The CDR3 coding sequence is TGCGCCAGCAGCCAAGGCCAGCGGGGGTACCAAGAGACCCAGTACTTC. As protein: CASSQGQRGYQETQYF.

This clonotype was detected ten times or more. The chain is built from TRBV9 and TRBJ2-3, with D tentatively TRBD2 (5 bases). Trimming cost V 2 bases and J 6 bases, with 7 bases left between them. The CDR3 contains 12 residues. Germline V gene sequence: CDR1 SGDLS, CDR2 YYNGEE. CDR3 sequence (DNA): TGTGCCAGCAGCGTTAGCGAGGATACGCAGTATTTT. Translation: CASSVSEDTQYF.